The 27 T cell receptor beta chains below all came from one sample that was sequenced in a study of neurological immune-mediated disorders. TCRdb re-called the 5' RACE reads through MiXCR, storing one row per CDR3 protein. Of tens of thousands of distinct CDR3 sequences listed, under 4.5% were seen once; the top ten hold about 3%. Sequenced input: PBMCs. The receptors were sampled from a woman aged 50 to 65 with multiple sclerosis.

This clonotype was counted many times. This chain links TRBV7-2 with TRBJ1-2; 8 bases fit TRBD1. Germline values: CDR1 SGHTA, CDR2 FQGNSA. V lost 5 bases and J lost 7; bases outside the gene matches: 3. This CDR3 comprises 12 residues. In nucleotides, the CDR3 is TGTGCCAGCAGCCGCCAGGGGGCTGGCTACACCTTC. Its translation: CASSRQGAGYTF.

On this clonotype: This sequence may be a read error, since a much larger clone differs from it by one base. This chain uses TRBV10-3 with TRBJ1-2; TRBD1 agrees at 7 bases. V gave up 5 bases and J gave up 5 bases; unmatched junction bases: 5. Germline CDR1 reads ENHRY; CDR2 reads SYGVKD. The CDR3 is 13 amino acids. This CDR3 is CAISPDRKYGYTF. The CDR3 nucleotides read TGTGCCATCAGTCCGGACAGGAAATATGGCTACACCTTC.

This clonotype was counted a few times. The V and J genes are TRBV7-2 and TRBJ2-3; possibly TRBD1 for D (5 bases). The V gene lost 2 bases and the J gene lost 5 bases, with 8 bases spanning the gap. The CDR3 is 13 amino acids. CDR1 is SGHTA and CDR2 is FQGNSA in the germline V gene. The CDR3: CASSLKGRDTQYF. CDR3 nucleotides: TGTGCCAGCAGCTTAAAGGGGCGAGATACGCAGTATTTT.

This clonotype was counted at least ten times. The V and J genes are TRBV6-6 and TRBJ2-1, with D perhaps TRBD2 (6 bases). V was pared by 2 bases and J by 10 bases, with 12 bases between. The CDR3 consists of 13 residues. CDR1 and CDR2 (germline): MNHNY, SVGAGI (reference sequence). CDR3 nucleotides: TGTGCCAGCAGTTACGATGGAGGGGACGAGCAGTTCTTC. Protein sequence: CASSYDGGDEQFF.

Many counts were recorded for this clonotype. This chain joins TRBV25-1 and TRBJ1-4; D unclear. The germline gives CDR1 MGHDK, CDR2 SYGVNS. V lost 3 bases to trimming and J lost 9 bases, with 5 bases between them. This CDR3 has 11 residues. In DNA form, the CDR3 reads TGTGCCAGCAGTGACGTTAAAAAACTGTTTTTT. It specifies CASSDVKKLFF.

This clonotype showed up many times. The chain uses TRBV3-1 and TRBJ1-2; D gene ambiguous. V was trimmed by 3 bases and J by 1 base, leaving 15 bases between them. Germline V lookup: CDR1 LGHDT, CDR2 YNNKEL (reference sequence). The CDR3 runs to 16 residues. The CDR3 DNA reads TGTGCCAGCAGCCAGCATAGTTCGAAGAATAACTATGGCTACACCTTC. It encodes CASSQHSSKNNYGYTF.

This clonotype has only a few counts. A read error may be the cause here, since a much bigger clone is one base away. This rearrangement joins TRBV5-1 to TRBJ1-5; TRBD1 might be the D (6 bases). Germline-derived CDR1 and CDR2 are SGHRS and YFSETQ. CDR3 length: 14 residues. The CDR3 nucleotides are TGCGCCAGCAGTCTGGACAGCCCCAACCAGCCCCAGAATTTT. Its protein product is CASSLDSPNQPQNF.

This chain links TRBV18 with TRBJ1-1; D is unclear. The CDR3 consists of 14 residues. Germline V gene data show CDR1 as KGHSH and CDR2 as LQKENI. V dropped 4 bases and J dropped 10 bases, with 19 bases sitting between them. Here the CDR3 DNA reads TGTGCCAGCTCACGCGAAAGACCCCAGCCTGGAGCTTTCTTT. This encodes CASSRERPQPGAFF.

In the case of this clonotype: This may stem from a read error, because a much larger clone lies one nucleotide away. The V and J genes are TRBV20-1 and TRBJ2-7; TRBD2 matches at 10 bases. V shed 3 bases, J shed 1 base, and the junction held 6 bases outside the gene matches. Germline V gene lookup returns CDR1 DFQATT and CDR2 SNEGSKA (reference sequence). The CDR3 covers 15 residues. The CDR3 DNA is TGCAGTGCTAGGCACACTAGCGGGGTTTCCTACGAGCAGTACTTC. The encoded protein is CSARHTSGVSYEQYF.

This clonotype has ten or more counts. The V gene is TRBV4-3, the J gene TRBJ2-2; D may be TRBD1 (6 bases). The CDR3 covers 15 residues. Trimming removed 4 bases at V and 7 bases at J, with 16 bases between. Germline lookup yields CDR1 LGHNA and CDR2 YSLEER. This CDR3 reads CASSPISGAVGELFF. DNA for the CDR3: TGCGCCAGCAGCCCTATTTCAGGGGCGGTCGGGGAGCTGTTTTTT.

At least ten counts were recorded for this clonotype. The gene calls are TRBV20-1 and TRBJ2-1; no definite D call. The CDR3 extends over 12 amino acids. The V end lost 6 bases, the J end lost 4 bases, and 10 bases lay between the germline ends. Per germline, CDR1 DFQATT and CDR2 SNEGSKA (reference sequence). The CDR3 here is CSAADWYNEQFF. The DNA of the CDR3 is TGCAGTGCGGCAGACTGGTACAATGAGCAGTTCTTC.

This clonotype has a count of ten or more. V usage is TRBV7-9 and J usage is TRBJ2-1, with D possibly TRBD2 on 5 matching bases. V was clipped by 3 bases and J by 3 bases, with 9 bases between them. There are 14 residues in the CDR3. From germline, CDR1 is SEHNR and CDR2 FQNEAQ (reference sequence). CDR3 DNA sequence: TGTGCCAGCAGCTTGTCGGGGTACTACAATGAGCAGTTCTTC. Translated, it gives CASSLSGYYNEQFF.

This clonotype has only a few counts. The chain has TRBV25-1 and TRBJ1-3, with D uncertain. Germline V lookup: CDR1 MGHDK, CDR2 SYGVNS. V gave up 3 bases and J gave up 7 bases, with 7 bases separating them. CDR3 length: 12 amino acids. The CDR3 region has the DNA TGTGCCAGCAGTGATTACGGGAACACCATATATTTT. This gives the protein CASSDYGNTIYF.

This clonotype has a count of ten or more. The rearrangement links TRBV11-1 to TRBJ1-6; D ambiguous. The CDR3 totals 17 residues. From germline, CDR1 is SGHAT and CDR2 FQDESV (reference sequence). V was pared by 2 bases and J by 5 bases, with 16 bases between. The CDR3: CASSLKRGALNNSPLHF. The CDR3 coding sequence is TGTGCCAGCAGCTTAAAACGGGGTGCCTTGAATAATTCACCCCTCCACTTT.

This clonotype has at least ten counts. The CDR3 DNA follows: TGCAGTGCCCCGTCAGGGACTTCCTATGGCTACACCTTC. Its protein is CSAPSGTSYGYTF. J is TRBJ1-2 and V is TRBV20-1; tentatively, D is TRBD1 (5 bases). CDR3 length: 13 amino acids. Germline assignment: CDR1 DFQATT and CDR2 SNEGSKA (reference sequence). The ends were cut back, 6 bases at V and 4 bases at J, with 15 bases in the middle.

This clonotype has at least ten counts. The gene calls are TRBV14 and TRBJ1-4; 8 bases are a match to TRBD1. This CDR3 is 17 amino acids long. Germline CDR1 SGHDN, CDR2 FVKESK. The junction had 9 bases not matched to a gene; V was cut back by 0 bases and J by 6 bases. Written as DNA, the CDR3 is TGTGCCAGCAGCCAAGATGGCGACAGGGGATTTTATGAAAAACTGTTTTTT. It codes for CASSQDGDRGFYEKLFF.

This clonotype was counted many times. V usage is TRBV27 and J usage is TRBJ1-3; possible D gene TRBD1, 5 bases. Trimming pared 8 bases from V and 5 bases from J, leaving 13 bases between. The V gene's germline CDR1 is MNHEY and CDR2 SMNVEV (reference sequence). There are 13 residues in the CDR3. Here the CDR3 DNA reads TGTGCCAGCCGGGGGACCGCTAGAAACACCATATATTTT. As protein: CASRGTARNTIYF.

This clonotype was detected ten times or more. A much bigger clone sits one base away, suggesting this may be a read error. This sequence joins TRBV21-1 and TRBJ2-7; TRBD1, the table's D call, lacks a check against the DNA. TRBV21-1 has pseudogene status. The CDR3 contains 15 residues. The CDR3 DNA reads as TGTGCCAACAGCAACGGGACAGGGACCTCCTACGAGCAGTACTTC. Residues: CANSNGTGTSYEQYF.

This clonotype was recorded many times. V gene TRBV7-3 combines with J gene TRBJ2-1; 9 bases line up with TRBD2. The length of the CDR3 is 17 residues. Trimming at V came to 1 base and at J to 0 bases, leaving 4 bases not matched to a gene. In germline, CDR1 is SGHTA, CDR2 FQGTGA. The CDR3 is CASSLRGSGSSYNEQFF. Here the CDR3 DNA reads TGTGCCAGCAGCTTAAGGGGTAGCGGGAGCTCCTACAATGAGCAGTTCTTC. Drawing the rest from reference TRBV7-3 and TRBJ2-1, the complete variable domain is GAGVSQTPSNKVTEKGKYVELRCDPISGHTALYWYRQSLGQGPEFLIYFQGTGAADDSGLPNDRFFAVRPEGSVSTLKIQRTERGDSAVYLCASSLRGSGSSYNEQFFGPGTRLTVL.

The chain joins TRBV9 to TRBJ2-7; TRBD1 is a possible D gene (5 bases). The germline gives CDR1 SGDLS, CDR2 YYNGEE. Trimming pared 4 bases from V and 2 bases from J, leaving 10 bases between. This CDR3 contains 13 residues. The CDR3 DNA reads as TGTGCCAGCAGCCTCGACAGCCCCTACGAGCAGTACTTC. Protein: CASSLDSPYEQYF.

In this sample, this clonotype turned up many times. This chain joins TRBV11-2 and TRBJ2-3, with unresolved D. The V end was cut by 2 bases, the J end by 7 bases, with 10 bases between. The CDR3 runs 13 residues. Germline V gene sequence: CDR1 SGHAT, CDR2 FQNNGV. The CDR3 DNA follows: TGTGCCAGCAGCTTACAAGCCGTACATACGCAGTATTTT. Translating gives CASSLQAVHTQYF.

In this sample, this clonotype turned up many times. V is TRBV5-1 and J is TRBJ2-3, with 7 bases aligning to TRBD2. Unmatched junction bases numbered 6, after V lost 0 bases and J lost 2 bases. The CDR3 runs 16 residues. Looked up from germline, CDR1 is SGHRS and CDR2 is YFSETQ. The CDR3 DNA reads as TGCGCCAGCAGCTTGGGAAACGGGGGGTCCACAGATACGCAGTATTTT. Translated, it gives CASSLGNGGSTDTQYF.

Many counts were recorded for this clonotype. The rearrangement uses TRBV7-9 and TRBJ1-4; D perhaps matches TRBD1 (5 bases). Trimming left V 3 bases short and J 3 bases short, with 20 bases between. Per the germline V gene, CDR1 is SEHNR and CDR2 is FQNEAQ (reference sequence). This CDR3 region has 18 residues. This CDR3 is CASSFRMGPRGSNEKLFF. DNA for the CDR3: TGTGCCAGCAGCTTTCGCATGGGGCCACGGGGGTCTAATGAAAAACTGTTTTTT.

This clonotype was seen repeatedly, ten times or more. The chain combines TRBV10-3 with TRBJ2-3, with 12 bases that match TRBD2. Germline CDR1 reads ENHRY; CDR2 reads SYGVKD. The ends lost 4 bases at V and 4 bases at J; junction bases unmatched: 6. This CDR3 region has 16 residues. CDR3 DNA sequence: TGTGCCATCAGTGGGGCGACTAGCGGGGGATCAGATACGCAGTATTTT. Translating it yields CAISGATSGGSDTQYF.

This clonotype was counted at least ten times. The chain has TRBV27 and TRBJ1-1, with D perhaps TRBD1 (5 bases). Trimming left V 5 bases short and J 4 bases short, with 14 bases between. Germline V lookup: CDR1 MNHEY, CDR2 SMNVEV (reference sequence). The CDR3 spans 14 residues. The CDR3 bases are TGTGCCAGCAGTGCCCACACGGGGGGCACTGAAGCTTTCTTT. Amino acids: CASSAHTGGTEAFF.

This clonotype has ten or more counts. The CDR3 bases are TGCGCCAGCAGCTTGTGGGCAGGGGCGAACACTGAAGCTTTCTTT. It specifies CASSLWAGANTEAFF. J is TRBJ1-1 and V is TRBV5-1; D possibly corresponds to TRBD1 (6 bases). The CDR3 covers 15 residues. With 1 base removed from V and 1 base from J, the gap between germline ends came to 11 bases. Germline CDR1 reads SGHRS; CDR2 reads YFSETQ. The whole variable domain, remainder taken from reference TRBV5-1 and TRBJ1-1, is KAGVTQTPRYLIKTRGQQVTLSCSPISGHRSVSWYQQTPGQGLQFLFEYFSETQRNKGNFPGRFSGRQFSNSRSEMNVSTLELGDSALYLCASSLWAGANTEAFFGQGTRLTVV.

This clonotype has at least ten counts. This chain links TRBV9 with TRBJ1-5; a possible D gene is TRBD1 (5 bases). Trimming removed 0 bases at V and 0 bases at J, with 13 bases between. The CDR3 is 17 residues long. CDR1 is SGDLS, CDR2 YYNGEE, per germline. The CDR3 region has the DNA TGTGCCAGCAGCGTAGATCCCCACAGGCCTAGCAATCAGCCCCAGCATTTT. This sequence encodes CASSVDPHRPSNQPQHF.